The T cell receptor beta chain described here comes from a study of T cells after yellow fever vaccination. Worth noting for this clonotype: No antigen is known for it.

V was clipped by 5 bases and J by 2 bases; unmatched bases: 8. CDR3 length: 16 amino acids. Germline lookup yields CDR1 KGHSH and CDR2 LQKENI. Study-wide findings and caveats: Weaker, the secondary response had a peak occurring faster, on day 5 versus 15.

TCRdb re-called the 5' RACE reads with MiXCR, one entry per CDR3 protein. The table includes some 320,000 distinct CDR3 sequences, around 11% detected once. The sequencing used CD4+ T cells sorted from PBMCs, collected 45 days after the yellow fever booster vaccination. J is TRBJ2-1 and V is TRBV18, with 8 bases lining up with TRBD1. The TCR originated in a man between 18 and 29 years old who received the YFV17D yellow fever vaccine. The CDR3 nucleotides are TGTGCCAGCTCAAGGTCAGGGACAGGAGCCTACAATGAGCAGTTCTTC. It is translated as CASSRSGTGAYNEQFF.